This paragraph reports one T cell receptor beta chain. This specimen comes from a study of CD8+CD57+ T cells in acquired aplastic anemia. At the level of the study: Mean yield of DNA from sorted CD4+ and CD8+ cells was 2.5 to 4 ug.

Sequenced patients had shown CD8+CD57+ cell expansion by flow cytometry. Each of the patients presented with severe acquired aplastic anemia. Germline CDR1 reads ENHRY; CDR2 reads SYGVKD. This CDR3 is built from 14 residues. V was clipped by 0 bases and J by 8 bases, with 11 bases between them. The study profiled TCR beta VDJ and CDR3 using genomic DNA as template. TCRdb redid the calling of the reads with MiXCR, one entry per CDR3 protein. The sample shows under 350,000 distinct CDR3 sequences, 45% to 65% of them seen only once. Sequencing was done on a sample of sorted CD4+, CD8+, or CD8+CD57+ T cells (not recorded which) from PBMCs. V gene TRBV10-3 combines with J gene TRBJ2-1, with D tentatively TRBD2 (6 bases). The source of this sequence is a human donor with aplastic anemia. The CDR3 nucleotides are TGTGCCATCAGTGAGTCGGGGGAGGATCATGAGCAGTTCTTC. The encoded protein is CAISESGEDHEQFF.